The 19 T cell receptor beta chains given below trace back to one sample, sequenced in a study of blood T cell repertoires in COVID-19. Method: immunoSEQ multiplex PCR; TCRdb's copy keeps in-frame clones and lacks some. This table holds about 130,000 clones, about 72% found once. Sequencing was carried out using peripheral blood. The receptor source for this set is a woman in her 70s with acute or convalescent COVID-19.

V usage is TRBV9 and J usage is TRBJ2-1; 7 bases are shared with TRBD1. Losses at the gene ends were 0 bases for V and 10 bases for J; bases not matched to a gene: 4. Germline CDR1 SGDLS, CDR2 YYNGEE. The CDR3 sequence is 13 residues long. CDR3 region: CASSVEGAGEQFF. CDR3 DNA: TGTGCCAGCAGCGTAGAGGGGGCAGGGGAGCAGTTCTTC.

The rearrangement links TRBV28 to TRBJ2-1, with 9 bases matching TRBD1. Per the germline V gene, CDR1 is MDHEN and CDR2 is SYDVKM. The CDR3 covers 17 residues. The junction had 8 bases not matched to a gene; V was cut back by 3 bases and J by 2 bases. CDR3 in amino acids: CASSFGGGTGTYNEQFF. In nucleotides, the CDR3 is TGTGCCAGCAGTTTTGGGGGTGGGACAGGGACCTACAATGAGCAGTTCTTC.

This clone was counted once. The gene calls are TRBV10-2 and TRBJ2-2; 8 bases agree with TRBD1. The CDR3 is made up of 17 amino acids. The trim removed 7 bases at V and 0 bases at J, leaving 10 bases unmatched. CDR1 and CDR2 from the germline V gene are WSHSY and SAAADI. CDR3 nucleotides: TGCGCCAGCAACAATAGGGGGACAGGAGCGAACACCGGGGAGCTGTTTTTT. It codes for CASNNRGTGANTGELFF.

There are many counts of this clone. The chain recombines TRBV4-1 with TRBJ1-5; 9 nucleotides match TRBD1. After removal of 2 bases from V and 4 bases from J, the junction contained 6 bases not matched to a gene. The CDR3 runs 16 residues. Germline CDR1 reads MGHRA; CDR2 reads YSYEKL. CDR3 sequence (DNA): TGCGCCAGCAGCCAACAAATTGACAGGGGGAATCAGCCCCAGCATTTT. It codes for CASSQQIDRGNQPQHF.

This clone was counted between two and nine times. The chain is built from TRBV2 and TRBJ1-1, with 8 bases that match TRBD1. Germline lookup yields CDR1 SNHLY and CDR2 FYNNEI. J gave up 10 bases and V 2 bases, and 3 bases lay outside the gene matches. The CDR3 spans 12 residues. The CDR3 DNA sequence: TGTGCCAGCAGTGAAACCGGACAGGGAGCTTTCTTT. Encoded protein: CASSETGQGAFF.

This sequence joins TRBV4-1 and TRBJ2-1; TRBD1 might be the D (6 bases). The CDR3 consists of 16 residues. In germline, CDR1 is MGHRA, CDR2 YSYEKL. Trimming removed 4 bases at V and 1 base at J, with 14 bases between. Here the CDR3 reads CASSRRQELSYNEQFF. The CDR3 nucleotides read TGCGCCAGCAGCCGCCGACAGGAACTATCCTACAATGAGCAGTTCTTC.

This chain joins TRBV6-5 and TRBJ2-3, with TRBD2 matching 8 bases. This CDR3 is built from 15 residues. V lost 2 bases to trimming and J lost 1 base; unmatched junction nucleotides: 2. Per germline, CDR1 MNHEY and CDR2 SVGAGI. CDR3 DNA sequence: TGTGCCAGCAGTTACGTGGGACTAGGCACAGATACGCAGTATTTT. This translates into CASSYVGLGTDTQYF.

This chain links TRBV28 with TRBJ1-5; tentatively, D is TRBD1 (5 bases). Germline values: CDR1 MDHEN, CDR2 SYDVKM. V lost 2 bases, J lost 6 bases, and 8 bases lay in between. The CDR3 has 13 amino acids. The CDR3 DNA follows: TGTGCCAGCAGTTTAGGTGACAGTCAGCCCCAGCATTTT. It specifies CASSLGDSQPQHF.

Details on this clone: One end of the junction varies from germline; a read error may be responsible. The chain is built from TRBV29-1 and TRBJ2-7; TRBD1 matches at 9 bases. There are 12 residues in the CDR3. The germline CDR1 and CDR2 sequences are SQVTM and ANQGSEA. CDR3 loop: CSVLTGGAFMNF. DNA for the CDR3: TGCAGCGTTTTAACAGGGGGCGCGTTTATGAACTTC.

The chain carries TRBV15 and TRBJ1-5, with D hard to call. The CDR3 covers 16 residues. Germline CDR1 is LNHNV and CDR2 is YYDKDF (reference sequence). Trimming removed 0 bases at V and 6 bases at J, with 15 bases between. CDR3 coding DNA: TGTGCCACCAGCAGAGATAGGGAGGGTTATCGTCAGCCCCAGCATTTT. Protein: CATSRDREGYRQPQHF.

This chain connects TRBV2 to TRBJ2-1, with unresolved D. Germline assignment: CDR1 SNHLY and CDR2 FYNNEI. Between the trimmed V and J ends, which lost 5 bases and 9 bases, there was a span of 8 bases. CDR3 length: 11 residues. CDR3 coding DNA: TGTGCCAGCAGTTTTGTCGGTGAGCAGTTCTTC. This translates into CASSFVGEQFF. The whole variable domain, remainder taken from reference TRBV2 and TRBJ2-1, is EPEVTQTPSHQVTQMGQEVILRCVPISNHLYFYWYRQILGQKVEFLVSFYNNEISEKSEIFDDQFSVERPDGSNFTLKIRSTKLEDSAMYFCASSFVGEQFFGPGTRLTVL.

V and J are TRBV28 and TRBJ2-1; 8 nucleotides match TRBD2. The CDR3 sequence is 13 residues long. J gave up 2 bases and V 8 bases, and 2 bases lay outside the gene matches. Germline CDR1 reads MDHEN; CDR2 reads SYDVKM. The CDR3 nucleotides read TGTGCCAGCGGACTAGCACCCTACAATGAGCAGTTCTTC. This gives the protein CASGLAPYNEQFF.

The V and J genes are TRBV28 and TRBJ2-5; 9 nucleotides agree with TRBD2. The CDR3 is 17 amino acids. CDR1 MDHEN and CDR2 SYDVKM come from the germline V gene. The ends lost 1 base at V and 7 bases at J; junction bases unmatched: 13. The CDR3 loop is CASSLLGGGAKPGTQYF. The CDR3 bases are TGTGCCAGCAGTTTATTGGGCGGGGGGGCGAAGCCAGGGACCCAGTACTTC.

This clone was detected a few times. The chain uses TRBV6-5 and TRBJ1-5, with D hard to call. The germline V and J ends were trimmed by 8 bases and 4 bases, with 6 bases remaining between them. The germline gives CDR1 MNHEY, CDR2 SVGAGI. CDR3 length: 11 residues. The CDR3 is CASGSNQPQHF. CDR3 DNA sequence: TGTGCCAGCGGCTCTAATCAGCCCCAGCATTTT.

The gene calls are TRBV2 and TRBJ2-3; TRBD2 aligns across 11 bases. Germline CDR1 SNHLY, CDR2 FYNNEI. This CDR3 is 15 amino acids long. The junction had 7 bases not matched to a gene; V was cut back by 7 bases and J by 4 bases. The CDR3 loop is CASMGLAGGADTQYF. The CDR3 bases are TGTGCCAGCATGGGCCTAGCGGGGGGCGCAGATACGCAGTATTTT.

This clone was recorded once. The V and J genes are TRBV2 and TRBJ2-7; 10 nucleotides match TRBD2. CDR3 length: 14 residues. CDR1 and CDR2 (germline): SNHLY, FYNNEI. Unmatched junction bases numbered 5, after V lost 6 bases and J lost 3 bases. CDR3 nucleotides: TGTGCCAGCAGAGGGACTAGCGAGTTCTACGAGCAGTACTTC. It yields the protein CASRGTSEFYEQYF.

The sample holds many counts of this clone. The chain links TRBV27 to TRBJ2-2; no firm D call. The ends were cut back, 7 bases at V and 7 bases at J, with 13 bases in the middle. This CDR3 is built from 13 residues. The germline gives CDR1 MNHEY, CDR2 SMNVEV (reference sequence). The CDR3 sequence: CASTFSVNGELFF. The CDR3 DNA sequence: TGTGCCAGCACTTTCTCGGTTAACGGGGAGCTGTTTTTT.

The V and J genes are TRBV5-1 and TRBJ2-5; 14 positions match TRBD2. Germline V gene data show CDR1 as SGHRS and CDR2 as YFSETQ. The CDR3 consists of 16 residues. V gave up 4 bases and J gave up 1 base; unmatched junction bases: 3. In DNA, the CDR3 is TGCGCCAGCAGCCAGACTAGCGGGAGGGCCCAAGAGACCCAGTACTTC. It yields the protein CASSQTSGRAQETQYF.

This clone appeared once. This rearrangement joins TRBV4-1 to TRBJ1-2; D not certain. The V and J ends lost 1 base and 0 bases respectively, with 12 bases between them. CDR1 MGHRA and CDR2 YSYEKL come from the germline V gene. The CDR3 length is 16 residues. CDR3 protein: CASSQARGGTNYGYTF. The CDR3 bases are TGCGCCAGCAGCCAAGCAAGAGGAGGAACTAACTATGGCTACACCTTC.